This T cell receptor (beta chain) derives from a study of T cells in Graves' hyperthyroidism and ophthalmopathy. General observations from the study: A 13 V-J signature model discriminated ophthalmopathy versus stable hyperthyroidism. Most expanded thyroid clonotypes above 0.001 also appeared in blood.

The CDR3 extends over 17 amino acids. The ends were cut back, 5 bases at V and 0 bases at J, with 17 bases in the middle. Germline V gene sequence: CDR1 SGHRS, CDR2 YFSETQ. On this clonotype: Its antigen is as yet unknown. A much bigger clone sits one base away, suggesting this may be a read error.

The hyperthyroidism patients had all been newly diagnosed, and their disease duration was under 2 months. Their ages ranged from 18 to 65 years. Extraction of PBMCs used about 9.2 ml of fresh peripheral blood. Authors of the study amplified TCR beta CDR3 regions from RNA transcripts. With the HTBI primer set, the TCR CDR3 went through a first round of RT-PCR. TCRdb ran MiXCR on the multiplex PCR reads and lists one entry per CDR3 protein. This table holds 300,000 or so distinct CDR3 sequences, roughly 23% found once. The sample taken for sequencing was blood. The gene calls are TRBV5-1 and TRBJ1-4, with D perhaps TRBD1 (5 bases). The clonotype was recovered from a woman between 50 and 59 years old with Graves' hyperthyroidism. The CDR3: CASSLFETVATNEKLFF. In DNA form, the CDR3 reads TGCGCCAGCAGTTTATTTGAGACAGTAGCAACTAATGAAAAACTGTTTTTT.